These 27 T cell receptor beta chains share one sample of origin, sequenced in a study of molecular identifiers for immune sequencing clone quantification (dated by TCRdb to the late 2010s). Libraries were built with PCR. TCRdb shows the sequencer as Illumina HiSeq 4000. The public reads were reanalyzed by TCRdb: fastp trimming at Q25, MiXCR alignment, in-frame beta chains only. Identical CDR3 protein sequences are pooled into one entry, listed with their most common genes and DNA. The sample table records about 500,000 distinct CDR3 sequences; 20% to 25% of these occur just once. About 0.78% of the sample goes to the ten largest clones. What was sequenced was naive CD8+ T cells from blood, with Jurkat cell RNA spiked in. Explained via the paper, the cell subset or site label denotes: FACS-sorted CD8+CD4-CCR7+CD45RA+ naive T cells. The receptors here all came from a human donor in good health. Some libraries in this study had Jurkat cell RNA spiked in.

At least ten counts were recorded for this clonotype. The chain joins TRBV20-1 to TRBJ2-7, with 8 bases that match TRBD2. CDR1 DFQATT and CDR2 SNEGSKA come from the germline V gene (reference sequence). The CDR3 has 15 residues. J gave up 4 bases and V 6 bases, and 14 bases lay outside the gene matches. The CDR3 spells CSAKGSGGPVYEQYF. CDR3 bases: TGCAGTGCGAAGGGGTCGGGGGGGCCGGTATACGAGCAGTACTTC.

This clonotype turned up a few times. V and J are TRBV4-3 and TRBJ2-7; 9 nucleotides agree with TRBD2. The CDR3 covers 16 residues. Trimming cost V 0 bases and J 3 bases; bases outside gene matches: 6. Germline CDR1 and CDR2: LGHNA and YSLEER. The CDR3 reads CASSQDNLAGYYEQYF. CDR3 DNA sequence: TGCGCCAGCAGCCAAGATAATCTAGCGGGATACTACGAGCAGTACTTC.

This clonotype showed up many times. CDR3 in amino acids: CSASYRTGSSYEQYF. CDR3 sequence (DNA): TGCAGTGCTAGCTACCGGACTGGGAGCTCCTACGAGCAGTACTTC. The chain couples TRBV20-1 to TRBJ2-7, with a possible D match to TRBD2 (5 bases). V gave up 3 bases and J gave up 0 bases, with 15 bases separating them. This CDR3 spans 15 amino acids. Germline assignment: CDR1 DFQATT and CDR2 SNEGSKA (reference sequence).

Points on this clonotype: A read error may be the cause here, since a much bigger clone is one base away. The V call is TRBV12-3 or TRBV12-4, the J call TRBJ2-3; D is possibly TRBD1 (5 bases). The DNA end is more similar to TRBJ1-5, so the J call may be wrong. The CDR3 loop spans 15 amino acids. The CDR3 loop reads CASSMGPPTTDTQHF. The DNA of the CDR3 is TGTGCCAGCAGTATGGGACCCCCTACCACAGATACGCAGCATTTT.

The V gene is TRBV30, the J gene TRBJ2-5, with D perhaps TRBD1 (7 bases). Per germline, CDR1 GTSNPN and CDR2 SVGIG (reference sequence). The CDR3 spans 13 residues. Trimming shortened V by 7 bases and J by 6 bases, and 18 bases separated the two germline ends. In nucleotides, the CDR3 is TGTGCCTTGCAGGGGGAGGCTGCTAAGACCCAGTACTTC. Translation gives CALQGEAAKTQYF.

This clonotype occurred many times. V and J are TRBV7-2 and TRBJ2-1, with unresolved D. Germline CDR1 and CDR2: SGHTA and FQGNSA. V gave up 5 bases and J gave up 8 bases, with 13 bases separating them. This CDR3 has 13 amino acids. The DNA of the CDR3 is TGTGCCAGCAGCCCCAGTTCGTCCCATGAGCAGTTCTTC. Its translation: CASSPSSSHEQFF. The full variable domain, in which reference TRBV7-2 and TRBJ2-1 provide the parts outside the CDR3, is GAGVSQSPSNKVTEKGKDVELRCDPISGHTALYWYRQSLGQGLEFLIYFQGNSAPDKSGLPSDRFSAERTGGSVSTLTIQRTQQEDSAVYLCASSPSSSHEQFFGPGTRLTVL.

This chain uses TRBV2 with TRBJ2-1; D is unclear. Germline V gives CDR1 SNHLY, CDR2 FYNNEI. V lost 6 bases to trimming and J lost 5 bases, with 17 bases between them. CDR3 size: 15 residues. The DNA for the CDR3 is TGTGCCAGCAGACCCCGCACGGGCAGAAACAATGAGCAGTTCTTC. Translation gives CASRPRTGRNNEQFF.

The V call is TRBV6-5, the J call TRBJ2-7; possible D gene TRBD2, 6 bases. The ends were cut back, 6 bases at V and 0 bases at J, with 15 bases in the middle. Germline CDR1 reads MNHEY; CDR2 reads SVGAGI. The CDR3 has 15 residues. The CDR3 sequence is CASRGGAGSSYEQYF. CDR3 nucleotides: TGTGCCAGCAGGGGCGGCGCGGGGAGCTCCTACGAGCAGTACTTC.

This chain uses TRBV12-3 or TRBV12-4 with TRBJ2-5; D is possibly TRBD2 (6 bases). The CDR3 consists of 18 residues. Trimming removed 5 bases at V and 5 bases at J, with 27 bases between. CDR3 protein: CASSIPGSQGGGMETQYF. The CDR3 region has the DNA TGTGCCAGCAGTATCCCTGGGTCTCAGGGAGGAGGTATGGAGACCCAGTACTTC.

The V and J genes are TRBV7-2 and TRBJ2-7; 13 bases fit TRBD2. The germline gives CDR1 SGHTA, CDR2 FQGNSA. This CDR3 is 15 amino acids long. The V segment lost 5 bases and the J segment 7 bases; nucleotides outside the gene matches: 8. The DNA of the CDR3 is TGTGCCAGCAGCCTCTGGACTAGCGGGGGAATGGAGCAGTACTTC. This gives the protein CASSLWTSGGMEQYF.

This rearrangement joins TRBV4-1 to TRBJ1-1, with 10 bases lining up with TRBD1. V dropped 1 base and J dropped 4; count of bases not matched to a gene: 3. The germline V gene has CDR1 MGHRA and CDR2 YSYEKL. The CDR3 loop spans 15 amino acids. The DNA for the CDR3 is TGCGCCAGCAGCCAAGGAGGACAGGGGGGCACTGAAGCTTTCTTT. Translation gives CASSQGGQGGTEAFF.

This clonotype was counted at least ten times. The chain employs TRBV28 and TRBJ2-3, with no clear D. This CDR3 spans 14 amino acids. Trimming removed 4 bases at V and 3 bases at J, with 11 bases between. Germline V gene sequence: CDR1 MDHEN, CDR2 SYDVKM. The DNA for the CDR3 is TGTGCCAGCAGTTCGATACCCAGGACAGATACGCAGTATTTT. It codes for CASSSIPRTDTQYF.

This clonotype was found once. The chain has TRBV14 and TRBJ1-1, with TRBD1 as a possible D gene (5 bases). The CDR3 consists of 16 residues. The ends were cut back, 1 base at V and 0 bases at J, with 12 bases in the middle. Germline values: CDR1 SGHDN, CDR2 FVKESK. Here the CDR3 DNA reads TGTGCCAGCAGCCAAGGGACCGACAGCATGAACACTGAAGCTTTCTTT. This codes for CASSQGTDSMNTEAFF.

The chain carries TRBV4-3 and TRBJ2-7; D is ambiguous. Germline CDR1 reads LGHNA; CDR2 reads YSLEER. The length of the CDR3 is 15 residues. Trimming removed 0 bases at V and 4 bases at J, with 13 bases between. The CDR3: CASSQDLGYPYEQYF. The CDR3 bases are TGCGCCAGCAGCCAAGATTTAGGGTATCCGTACGAGCAGTACTTC.

Only a few counts were recorded for this clonotype. The V and J genes are TRBV5-6 and TRBJ2-5; tentatively, D is TRBD1 or TRBD2 (5 bases each). Germline values: CDR1 SGHDT, CDR2 YYEEEE. CDR3 length equals 16 residues. Trimming left V 3 bases short and J 2 bases short, with 17 bases between. The chain's CDR3 is CASSSWPPGRQETQYF. The CDR3 DNA reads as TGTGCCAGCAGCTCCTGGCCTCCAGGGAGACAAGAGACCCAGTACTTC.

The rearrangement links TRBV10-3 to TRBJ2-2, with 9 bases matching TRBD1. The ends lost 2 bases at V and 2 bases at J; junction bases unmatched: 9. The CDR3 sequence is 18 residues long. The germline V gene encodes CDR1 ENHRY and CDR2 SYGVKD. Written as DNA, the CDR3 is TGTGCCATCAGTGAGACCCCCGGGACAGGGATAAACACCGGGGAGCTGTTTTTT. Translating it yields CAISETPGTGINTGELFF.

This clonotype showed up just once. The chain recombines TRBV13 with TRBJ2-7, with D perhaps TRBD2 (5 bases). Germline V CDR1 and CDR2: PRHDT, FYEKMQ (reference sequence). The CDR3 runs to 14 residues. Trimming removed 3 bases from V and 2 bases from J, with 11 bases in between. CDR3: CASSFSYSAYEQYF. The CDR3 DNA is TGTGCCAGCAGCTTCTCGTATAGCGCCTACGAGCAGTACTTC.

The CDR3 here is CASSSNSQGALGTEAFF. The CDR3 region has the DNA TGTGCCAGCAGTTCGAATTCACAGGGGGCTTTGGGAACTGAAGCTTTCTTT. The chain employs TRBV6-5 and TRBJ1-1; 9 bases match TRBD1. The CDR3 length is 17 residues. Germline V gene lookup returns CDR1 MNHEY and CDR2 SVGAGI. The V gene end was trimmed by 4 bases and the J gene end by 5 bases; junction bases not matched to a gene: 14.

At least ten counts were recorded for this clonotype. V and J are TRBV7-6 and TRBJ2-3, with 9 bases fitting TRBD1. Germline values: CDR1 SGHVS, CDR2 FNYEAQ. The length of the CDR3 is 21 residues. J gave up 2 bases and V 1 base, and 19 bases lay outside the gene matches. CDR3 nucleotides: TGTGCCAGCAGCTTAGTCGAGATAGACGTAGGACAGGGGCCACACACAGATACGCAGTATTTT. Residues: CASSLVEIDVGQGPHTDTQYF.

This clonotype was found a few times. The chain joins TRBV28 to TRBJ1-4; 8 bases are a match to TRBD1. Germline V lookup: CDR1 MDHEN, CDR2 SYDVKM. The CDR3 loop spans 14 amino acids. Trimming took 7 bases from V and 8 from J; bases not matched to a gene: 9. The CDR3 loop is CASTEDRVNEKLFF. The DNA for the CDR3 is TGTGCCAGCACCGAGGACAGGGTGAACGAAAAACTGTTTTTT.

This clonotype was found a few times. CDR3 coding DNA: TGCAGCGTTTCAGGGGGGACCTATGGCTACACCTTC. Translated: CSVSGGTYGYTF. The chain links TRBV29-1 to TRBJ1-2; 7 nucleotides match TRBD1. This CDR3 spans 12 amino acids. Per the germline V gene, CDR1 is SQVTM and CDR2 is ANQGSEA. Germline trimming cut 5 bases from V and 4 bases from J; bases unmatched to any gene: 4.

The chain uses TRBV12-3 or TRBV12-4 and TRBJ2-1; D is ambiguous. V gave up 1 base and J gave up 6 bases, with 7 bases separating them. This CDR3 spans 13 amino acids. CDR3 sequence reads: CASSLVQSNEQFF. The CDR3 DNA reads TGTGCCAGCAGTTTAGTACAGAGCAATGAGCAGTTCTTC.

This clonotype was found many times. The chain joins TRBV4-1 to TRBJ1-1, with TRBD1 matching 7 bases. The V gene end was trimmed by 3 bases and the J gene end by 7 bases; junction bases not matched to a gene: 14. The CDR3 consists of 16 residues. The germline V gene encodes CDR1 MGHRA and CDR2 YSYEKL. CDR3: CASSQRDSAVIDEAFF. Written as DNA, the CDR3 is TGCGCCAGCAGCCAGAGGGACAGTGCGGTGATTGATGAAGCTTTCTTT.

This clonotype has only a few counts. The rearrangement uses TRBV12-3 or TRBV12-4 and TRBJ1-4; TRBD1 agrees at 10 bases. This CDR3 comprises 16 residues. V dropped 5 bases and J dropped 6; count of bases not matched to a gene: 9. The CDR3 DNA follows: TGTGCCAGCAGTAGGGACAGGGGTTTAGGGGATGAAAAACTGTTTTTT. Protein sequence: CASSRDRGLGDEKLFF.

This chain uses TRBV30 with TRBJ2-1; the D is unclear. CDR1 GTSNPN and CDR2 SVGIG come from the germline V gene (reference sequence). The V end lost 7 bases, the J end lost 9 bases, and 16 bases lay between the germline ends. The CDR3 totals 12 residues. CDR3 amino acids: CAYLNNFTEQFF. CDR3 DNA: TGTGCCTATCTCAATAACTTCACTGAGCAGTTCTTC.

This clonotype came up many times. This chain joins TRBV5-1 and TRBJ1-1; TRBD1 matches 10 bases. The germline V gene encodes CDR1 SGHRS and CDR2 YFSETQ. This CDR3 spans 14 amino acids. Trimming cost V 3 bases and J 4 bases; bases outside gene matches: 3. This chain's CDR3 is CASSWTGGGTEAFF. The CDR3 nucleotides are TGCGCCAGCAGCTGGACAGGGGGTGGCACTGAAGCTTTCTTT.

This clonotype has just a few counts. The chain employs TRBV24-1 and TRBJ2-1; no definite D call. Germline CDR1 reads KGHDR; CDR2 reads SFDVKD. The CDR3 is made up of 13 amino acids. Trimming cost V 3 bases and J 5 bases, with 7 bases left between them. The CDR3 bases are TGTGCCACCAGTGATGTGTCGGACAATGAGCAGTTCTTC. Translated, it gives CATSDVSDNEQFF.